This T cell receptor (beta chain) was retrieved from a study of cytomegalovirus exposure and HLA in healthy donors. The donors comprised healthy bone marrow donors. Donors likely had unrecorded immune exposures despite being nominally healthy when sampled. Amplification used 60 Vbeta primers and 13 Jbeta primers. Using immunoSEQ multiplex PCR, the repertoire was profiled, and TCRdb retains in-frame clones only, with some absent. The sample includes around 86,000 clones, about 7.6% of them seen just once. Study-wide results and caveats: Confirmation was obtained in vitro that a few CMV-associated chains are specific for CMV antigens. Relative to equally common others, HLA-associated TCR beta chains showed greater clonal expansion in a later analysis.

J gave up 7 bases and V 4 bases, and 16 bases lay outside the gene matches. The CDR3 length is 17 residues. Germline CDR1 and CDR2: SGHVS and FQNEAQ. This clone was counted a few times. The antigen remains unidentified. The V gene is TRBV7-8, the J gene TRBJ1-5; 7 positions agree with TRBD1. What was sequenced was PBMCs. The source of this sequence is a man aged 50 or older in good health and CMV-seronegative. CDR3 amino acids: CASSSWRDSKIGQPQHF. For the CDR3, the DNA is TGTGCCAGCAGCTCGTGGAGGGACAGCAAAATTGGGCAGCCCCAGCATTTT.